This T cell receptor (beta chain) was found in a study of cytomegalovirus exposure and HLA in healthy donors. Study details: Most donors, 81% of some 400 genotyped, fell in the Caucasian-associated ancestry cluster.

The study ran its PCR with 60 Vbeta and 13 Jbeta primers. Sequencing used immunoSEQ multiplex PCR; TCRdb keeps in-frame clones, though not all of them. The table has roughly 80,000 clones, under 65% seen once. Germline CDR1 reads SGDLS; CDR2 reads YYNGEE. V was trimmed by 6 bases and J by 1 base, leaving 7 bases between them. The CDR3 covers 13 residues. A remark on this clone: What it binds is not known.

General observations from the study: In an earlier analysis, in approximately 570 donors, most V segments appeared productive either ~87% or ~30% of the time. Among the CMV-associated chains, a few were confirmed in vitro as specific for CMV antigens.

V usage is TRBV9 and J usage is TRBJ2-2; TRBD2 is a possible D gene (5 bases). The sequencing input was PBMCs. This receptor was obtained from a male donor in good health and CMV-seropositive. CDR3 nucleotide sequence: TGTGCCAGCAACGGAGGGAACACCGGGGAGCTGTTTTTT. It specifies CASNGGNTGELFF. The variable domain in full, completed from reference TRBV9 and TRBJ2-2, reads DSGVTQTPKHLITATGQRVTLRCSPRSGDLSVYWYQQSLDQGLQFLIQYYNGEERAKGNILERFSAQQFPDLHSELNLSSLELGDSALYFCASNGGNTGELFFGEGSRLTVL.